Below, 8 T cell receptor beta chains from the same sample are listed, as sequenced in a study of blood T cell repertoires in COVID-19. Sequencing used immunoSEQ multiplex PCR; TCRdb keeps in-frame clones, though not all of them. The data contain a few hundred thousand clones, roughly 90% of them singletons. The sample comprised peripheral blood. The source of these receptors is a woman in her thirties or forties who had recovered from COVID-19.

The chain combines TRBV11-3 with TRBJ2-3; 9 bases line up with TRBD1. The CDR3 is 16 residues long. From germline, CDR1 is SGHNT and CDR2 YENEEA. With V trimmed by 5 bases and J by 1 base, 7 bases remained unmatched. Here the CDR3 reads CASSKGTGPGTDTQYF. CDR3 nucleotides: TGTGCCAGCAGCAAGGGGACAGGGCCTGGCACAGATACGCAGTATTTT.

This chain connects TRBV7-3 to TRBJ1-1, with D perhaps TRBD1 (5 bases). CDR1 is SGHTA and CDR2 is FQGTGA in the germline V gene. The CDR3 runs 15 residues. Trimming left V 0 bases short and J 6 bases short, with 14 bases between. DNA for the CDR3: TGTGCCAGCAGCTTAACGTTCGCCGGCAGGGCTGAAGCTTTCTTT. Amino acid sequence: CASSLTFAGRAEAFF.

The chain recombines TRBV5-6 with TRBJ2-7, with D perhaps matching TRBD1 (5 bases). V lost 0 bases and J lost 4, with 8 bases in between. The CDR3 runs to 13 residues. CDR1 and CDR2 (germline): SGHDT, YYEEEE. The CDR3 loop is CASSLAGLYEQYF. The CDR3 DNA is TGTGCCAGCAGCTTGGCAGGGTTGTACGAGCAGTACTTC.

The chain has TRBV28 and TRBJ2-7; 8 bases line up with TRBD1. CDR1 is MDHEN, CDR2 SYDVKM, per germline. Germline trimming cut 4 bases from V and 9 bases from J; bases unmatched to any gene: 8. This CDR3 has 13 amino acids. The CDR3 coding sequence is TGTGCCAGCAGTTCGTCAGGGGGCGTGGGGCAGTACTTC. It encodes CASSSSGGVGQYF.

The J gene is TRBJ2-6, the V gene TRBV9, with 7 positions matching TRBD2. CDR1 is SGDLS and CDR2 is YYNGEE in the germline V gene. This CDR3 has 16 amino acids. V lost 5 bases to trimming and J lost 0 bases; unmatched junction nucleotides: 5. The CDR3 protein is CASRGRDSSGANVLTF. The DNA of the CDR3 is TGTGCCAGCAGGGGGAGGGATTCCTCTGGGGCCAACGTCCTGACTTTC. Together with reference TRBV9 and TRBJ2-6, the CDR3 gives the full variable domain: DSGVTQTPKHLITATGQRVTLRCSPRSGDLSVYWYQQSLDQGLQFLIQYYNGEERAKGNILERFSAQQFPDLHSELNLSSLELGDSALYFCASRGRDSSGANVLTFGAGSRLTVL.

V usage is TRBV5-6 and J usage is TRBJ1-2; perhaps TRBD1 as D (5 bases). Germline values: CDR1 SGHDT, CDR2 YYEEEE. V was pared by 7 bases and J by 8 bases, with 15 bases between. The CDR3 covers 12 residues. CDR3 region: CASSSRVWGYTF. CDR3 in DNA: TGTGCCAGCTCGTCCAGGGTTTGGGGCTACACCTTC. Supplemented by reference TRBV5-6 and TRBJ1-2, the full variable domain reads DAGVTQSPTHLIKTRGQQVTLRCSPKSGHDTVSWYQQALGQGPQFIFQYYEEEERQRGNFPDRFSGHQFPNYSSELNVNALLLGDSALYLCASSSRVWGYTFGSGTRLTVV.

The V gene is TRBV4-1, the J gene TRBJ1-1, with D perhaps matching TRBD1 (6 bases). Germline values: CDR1 MGHRA, CDR2 YSYEKL. The CDR3 is made up of 14 amino acids. Trimming left V 1 base short and J 4 bases short, with 10 bases between. CDR3 loop: CASSQGAGATEAFF. As DNA, the CDR3 is TGCGCCAGCAGCCAAGGTGCAGGGGCCACTGAAGCTTTCTTT.

This chain uses TRBV4-1 with TRBJ1-5; 7 bases align to TRBD1. Germline values: CDR1 MGHRA, CDR2 YSYEKL. V lost 0 bases, J lost 4 bases, and 3 bases stayed unmatched. The CDR3 is 15 amino acids. This CDR3 is CASSQDRGRNQPQHF. In DNA form, the CDR3 reads TGCGCCAGCAGCCAAGACAGGGGGAGGAATCAGCCCCAGCATTTT.